Below, one T cell receptor (beta chain) is given with its context. What antigen it recognizes has not been identified. Per-base qualities were not stored, and no clone one base away is much larger. The source of the sample is a study of CD4 T cells in lung cancer (dated by TCRdb to the late 2010s). For the wider study: In the study, blood T cells of NSCLC patients were screened for responses to candidate mutation-encoded neoepitopes, and neoantigen-specific CD4+ T-cell clones and TCRs were isolated. The resected patients had lung adenocarcinoma or squamous cell carcinoma, were aged 60 to 69 at blood donation, and mostly were former smokers. Before blood donation, treatments including platinum chemotherapy had been received by the patients, and nivolumab or pembrolizumab had been received by some of the patients. Tumor and non-adjacent lung tissue came from a handful of patients undergoing curative-intent resections for stage I-III non-small cell lung cancer. The frequency of neoantigen-specific clonotypes in tumor resections, non-adjacent lung and cultured T-cell products was tracked by TCRB deep sequencing. General findings and caveats noted by the study authors: Some blood-derived responses might reflect in vitro priming of naive T cells or cross-reactivity rather than memory responses to the cancer.

The CDR3 runs 16 residues from the cysteine to the phenylalanine. CDR3 DNA only is kept here, 48 bases in frame from base 1. The V and J ends are trimmed by 0 bases and 2 bases, leaving 12 bases between them. As encoded in the germline V gene, CDR1 is MGHRA while CDR2 is YSYEKL. The receptor library was made with the immunoSEQ multiplex PCR assay. DNA was isolated with Qiagen DNeasy or QIAamp micro DNA kits and TCRB sequenced with the Adaptive Biotechnology human TCRB sequencing kit. An Illumina MiSeq was used to sequence the TCRB libraries. The study's processing was this. The kit provider's software was used to analyze TCRB sequence data, and Fisher's exact test was applied to assess tumor enrichment of clonotype templates. Entries here come from immuneACCESS through TCRdb and include only in-frame sequences with V and J called. Some clones fail to appear in such tables; in the studies checked, an unresolved V gene covers under half of the shortfall, and the cause of the remainder is unknown. The DNA was the basis for D and trimming; V, J and clone size are from that table. Across this sample there are under 5,000 clones, with 74% seen only once. The ten top clones hold around a sixth of the sample.

This sequence originates from a man aged 60 to 75 with non-small cell lung cancer. Recombination joined TRBV4-1 with TRBJ2-3; confidence is insufficient to name the D gene. The sequenced material came from lung tumor tissue. Here the CDR3 is given as CASSQDSQIPTDTQYF. Read as DNA, the sequence is TGCGCCAGCAGCCAAGATTCCCAGATCCCCACAGATACGCAGTATTTT.